A single sample is the source of the 14 T cell receptor beta chains below, sequenced in a study of cytomegalovirus exposure and HLA in healthy donors. The PCR had 60 Vbeta and 13 Jbeta primers. Data came from immunoSEQ multiplex PCR; TCRdb stores just in-frame clones and leaves some out. The table shows 150,000 or so clones, with 74% occurring only once. Sequenced: PBMCs. Every receptor here comes from a man between 25 and 39 years old in good health and CMV-seronegative.

The rearrangement uses TRBV7-2 and TRBJ1-6, with a weak D call TRBD1 (6 bases). Between the trimmed V and J ends, which lost 5 bases and 6 bases, there was a span of 14 bases. Germline V gene lookup returns CDR1 SGHTA and CDR2 FQGNSA. The CDR3 runs 15 residues. The CDR3 spells CASSVEDRTNSPLHF. The CDR3 region has the DNA TGTGCCAGCAGCGTAGAGGACAGAACTAATTCACCCCTCCACTTT.

This chain joins TRBV19 and TRBJ1-5; tentative D call: TRBD1 (5 bases). Germline V lookup: CDR1 LNHDA, CDR2 SQIVND (reference sequence). The V and J ends lost 6 bases and 0 bases respectively, with 12 bases between them. This CDR3 spans 15 amino acids. CDR3 region: CASRPQGSSNQPQHF. In nucleotides, the CDR3 is TGTGCCAGTAGACCGCAGGGATCTAGCAATCAGCCCCAGCATTTT.

This clone was picked up a small number of times. CDR3 nucleotide sequence: TGTGCCAGCAGCCTCGACAGGGGGCTCAACAATGAGCAGTTCTTC. Residues: CASSLDRGLNNEQFF. J is TRBJ2-1 and V is TRBV7-2, with TRBD1 matching over 10 bases. Germline trimming cut 5 bases from V and 5 bases from J; bases unmatched to any gene: 6. The V gene's germline CDR1 is SGHTA and CDR2 FQGNSA. The CDR3 covers 15 residues.

This chain's CDR3 is CASSDSGHRNYGYTF. CDR3 bases: TGTGCCAGCAGTGACTCGGGACACCGAAACTATGGCTACACCTTC. The rearrangement links TRBV6-1 to TRBJ1-2; a weak D match, TRBD1 (6 bases). Germline values: CDR1 MNHNS, CDR2 SASEGT. Trimming removed 3 bases at V and 2 bases at J, with 13 bases between. The CDR3 runs 15 residues.

This chain joins TRBV11-1 and TRBJ2-2; D is perhaps TRBD1 (5 bases). V was pared by 5 bases and J by 2 bases, with 15 bases between. Per germline, CDR1 SGHAT and CDR2 FQDESV (reference sequence). The length of the CDR3 is 16 residues. The CDR3 is CASSQRRQLNTGELFF. In DNA form, the CDR3 reads TGTGCCAGCAGCCAGAGACGACAGTTAAACACCGGGGAGCTGTTTTTT.

The rearrangement joins TRBV19 to TRBJ2-3, with D hard to call. This CDR3 has 15 residues. The germline V gene encodes CDR1 LNHDA and CDR2 SQIVND (reference sequence). V was trimmed by 5 bases and J by 3 bases, leaving 15 bases between them. The CDR3: CASSERPLGTDTQYF. The CDR3, as DNA: TGTGCCAGTAGTGAGAGACCCCTCGGGACAGATACGCAGTATTTT.

The chain employs TRBV4-1 and TRBJ2-5; 7 bases fit TRBD2. Germline values: CDR1 MGHRA, CDR2 YSYEKL. V shed 0 bases and J 6 bases; nucleotides not matched to a gene: 10. The CDR3 has 16 residues. The CDR3, as DNA: TGCGCCAGCAGCCAAGAAGGGACGGGGACTAAGAAGACCCAGTACTTC. Its protein is CASSQEGTGTKKTQYF.

The chain combines TRBV6-4 with TRBJ1-2; D might be TRBD1 (5 bases). Trimming took off 2 bases at V and 7 bases at J, with 14 bases between the two ends. Germline loops: CDR1 MRHNA, CDR2 SNTAGT. CDR3 length: 14 amino acids. The CDR3 sequence is CASSDRSGGSGYTF. The DNA for the CDR3 is TGTGCCAGCAGTGACAGGTCCGGGGGTAGTGGCTACACCTTC.

V is TRBV7-9 and J is TRBJ1-4, with D unclear. The CDR3 has 15 residues. Germline V gene lookup returns CDR1 SEHNR and CDR2 FQNEAQ (reference sequence). V dropped 1 base and J dropped 8 bases, with 14 bases sitting between them. CDR3: CASSLDRGSQEKLFF. In DNA form, the CDR3 reads TGTGCCAGCAGCTTAGACCGCGGTTCTCAGGAAAAACTGTTTTTT.

The chain is built from TRBV7-2 and TRBJ2-3; the match to TRBD1 covers 9 bases. V lost 6 bases to trimming and J lost 2 bases; unmatched junction nucleotides: 6. Per the germline V gene, CDR1 is SGHTA and CDR2 is FQGNSA. The CDR3 length is 15 residues. The CDR3 DNA sequence: TGTGCCAGCAGTTTCGACAGGGGGGTCACAGATACGCAGTATTTT. As protein: CASSFDRGVTDTQYF.

This clone appeared a single time. One end of the junction fails to match germline, which may point to a read error. The chain has TRBV2 and TRBJ1-5, with 8 bases lining up with TRBD1. There are 15 residues in the CDR3. Germline V lookup: CDR1 SNHLY, CDR2 FYNNEI. The CDR3 loop reads CASSEKWAGGEPQNF. For the CDR3, the DNA is TGTGCCAGCAGTGAAAAATGGGCAGGGGGCGAGCCCCAGAATTTT.

This clone was picked up one time. The V call is TRBV25-1, the J call TRBJ2-2; 13 nucleotides align to TRBD2. This CDR3 region has 15 residues. Germline CDR1 MGHDK, CDR2 SYGVNS. Losses at the gene ends were 8 bases for V and 3 bases for J; bases not matched to a gene: 3. CDR3 in amino acids: CASVGLAGDTGELFF. The DNA of the CDR3 is TGTGCCAGCGTCGGACTAGCGGGGGACACCGGGGAGCTGTTTTTT. Looking up the rest from reference TRBV25-1 and TRBJ2-2 gives the full variable domain: EADIYQTPRYLVIGTGKKITLECSQTMGHDKMYWYQQDPGMELHLIHYSYGVNSTEKGDLSSESTVSRIRTEHFPLTLESARPSHTSQYLCASVGLAGDTGELFFGEGSRLTVL.

The table lists this clone with a few counts. The rearrangement joins TRBV1 to TRBJ1-2; the table's D call TRBD1 went unverified against the DNA. TRBV1 constitutes a pseudogene. CDR3 size: 16 residues. The CDR3 DNA sequence: TGCACCAGCAGCCAAGACCCCAGGCGGCAGACCTGGGGCTACCCCTTC. It specifies CTSSQDPRRQTWGYPF.

On this clone: This likely traces to a read error, being one base from a far larger clone. The gene calls are TRBV5-4 and TRBJ1-5; TRBD1 aligns across 7 bases. Germline lookup yields CDR1 SGHNT and CDR2 YYREEE (reference sequence). The CDR3 sequence is 17 residues long. The CDR3 is CASSYWTGALRNQPQNF. The CDR3 DNA sequence: TGTGCCAGCAGCTACTGGACAGGCGCCTTACGCAATCAGCCCCAGAATTTT. Variable domain in full (rest from reference TRBV5-4 and TRBJ1-5): ETGVTQSPTHLIKTRGQQVTLRCSSQSGHNTVSWYQQALGQGPQFIFQYYREEENGRGNFPPRFSGLQFPNYSSELNVNALELDDSALYLCASSYWTGALRNQPQNFGDGTRLSIL.